One sample yielded the 15 T cell receptor beta chains listed below, sequenced in a study of cytomegalovirus exposure and HLA in healthy donors (TCRdb year 2017). To prepare the library, the immunoSEQ multiplex PCR assay was applied. For the multiplex PCR, a mixture combining 60 forward primers for TCR Vbeta segments and 13 reverse primers for TCR Jbeta segments was used. TCRdb's version of the immuneACCESS table is confined to in-frame rearrangements and falls short of the full clone set. An unresolved V gene accounts for under half of the shortfall where checked; the remainder is of unknown origin. This sample is represented by around 190,000 clones; around 78% of them were singletons. The ten top clones hold 1.5% to 2% of the sample. The specimen was PBMCs. The receptors come from a man aged 25-45 years in good health and CMV-seronegative.

V usage is TRBV7-9 and J usage is TRBJ2-7; D perhaps matches TRBD2 (6 bases). In germline, CDR1 is SEHNR, CDR2 FQNEAQ (reference sequence). The CDR3 has 12 amino acids. Trimming cost V 7 bases and J 4 bases, with 11 bases left between them. CDR3 DNA: TGTGCCAGCACCACGGAGGGATACGAGCAGTACTTC. Encoded protein: CASTTEGYEQYF.

The chain joins TRBV7-9 to TRBJ2-2, with D unresolved. Per the germline V gene, CDR1 is SEHNR and CDR2 is FQNEAQ (reference sequence). The CDR3 totals 13 residues. With 2 bases removed from V and 6 bases from J, the gap between germline ends came to 7 bases. The CDR3 DNA is TGTGCCAGCAGCTTACGGGTTGCCGGGGAGCTGTTTTTT. It yields the protein CASSLRVAGELFF.

Here the CDR3 reads CASSFRTSAIDSYNEQFF. As DNA, the CDR3 is TGTGCCAGCAGCTTTCGGACTAGCGCCATAGACTCCTACAATGAGCAGTTCTTC. The chain uses TRBV11-2 and TRBJ2-1; 9 bases agree with TRBD2. With V trimmed by 3 bases and J by 0 bases, 9 bases remained unmatched. This CDR3 spans 18 amino acids. Germline V lookup: CDR1 SGHAT, CDR2 FQNNGV.

This chain joins TRBV5-1 and TRBJ2-1; 15 nucleotides line up with TRBD2. The V gene's germline CDR1 is SGHRS and CDR2 YFSETQ. This CDR3 is 16 amino acids long. The V segment lost 6 bases and the J segment 7 bases; nucleotides outside the gene matches: 8. The CDR3 region has the DNA TGCGCCAGCATCTTCGGACTAGCGGGAGGGGAAAATGAGCAGTTCTTC. Amino acid sequence: CASIFGLAGGENEQFF. Full variable domain (rest looked up from reference TRBV5-1 and TRBJ2-1): KAGVTQTPRYLIKTRGQQVTLSCSPISGHRSVSWYQQTPGQGLQFLFEYFSETQRNKGNFPGRFSGRQFSNSRSEMNVSTLELGDSALYLCASIFGLAGGENEQFFGPGTRLTVL.

The V and J genes are TRBV23-1 and TRBJ1-1, with D possibly matching TRBD1 (6 bases). TRBV23-1 is treated as an ORF (open reading frame) with a function not yet certain. CDR3 size: 15 residues. Trimming stripped 1 base from V and 0 bases from J, with 9 bases between. This CDR3 reads CASSQFGQLNTEAFF. DNA for the CDR3: TGCGCCAGCAGTCAATTCGGACAGCTGAACACTGAAGCTTTCTTT.

This clone appeared a few times. The chain couples TRBV29-1 to TRBJ2-6; TRBD1 might be the D (8 bases). The V gene lost 6 bases and the J gene lost 0 bases, with 15 bases spanning the gap. Germline-derived CDR1 and CDR2 are SQVTM and ANQGSEA. CDR3 length equals 16 residues. The CDR3 spells CSVRHRGGSGANVLTF. DNA for the CDR3: TGCAGCGTGAGGCACAGGGGGGGCTCTGGGGCCAACGTCCTGACTTTC.

The chain is built from TRBV6-1 and TRBJ2-7; 8 bases map to TRBD2. The CDR3 consists of 15 residues. CDR1 MNHNS and CDR2 SASEGT come from the germline V gene. The V gene end was trimmed by 7 bases and the J gene end by 3 bases; junction bases not matched to a gene: 11. The CDR3 sequence: CASKQEAGENYEQYF. CDR3 sequence (DNA): TGTGCCAGCAAACAAGAAGCGGGAGAAAACTACGAGCAGTACTTC.

This clone was seen a handful of times. J is TRBJ2-7 and V is TRBV2; D call uncertain. V was clipped by 10 bases and J by 8 bases, with 15 bases between them. CDR1 and CDR2 from the germline V gene are SNHLY and FYNNEI. CDR3 length: 11 residues. CDR3 protein: CATQNEVKQYF. CDR3 sequence (DNA): TGTGCCACCCAAAATGAGGTCAAGCAGTACTTC.

The chain is built from TRBV18 and TRBJ2-1; TRBD1 aligns across 9 bases. The germline V gene encodes CDR1 KGHSH and CDR2 LQKENI. The trim removed 2 bases at V and 8 bases at J, leaving 13 bases unmatched. The CDR3 extends over 17 amino acids. For the CDR3, the DNA is TGTGCCAGCTCACCAGTTGGGACAGGGCCGTCTTGGGATGAGCAGTTCTTC. It translates to CASSPVGTGPSWDEQFF.

The V call is TRBV4-1, the J call TRBJ2-3; possibly TRBD2 for D (5 bases). Germline-derived CDR1 and CDR2 are MGHRA and YSYEKL. V was clipped by 0 bases and J by 5 bases, with 12 bases between them. The CDR3 is 15 residues long. This CDR3 reads CASSQEWPGGDTQYF. CDR3 nucleotides: TGCGCCAGCAGCCAAGAGTGGCCCGGAGGAGATACGCAGTATTTT.

V is TRBV11-3 and J is TRBJ2-5, with D tentatively TRBD1 (6 bases). V was clipped by 5 bases and J by 5 bases, with 18 bases between them. The CDR3 contains 15 residues. Germline CDR1 reads SGHNT; CDR2 reads YENEEA. The CDR3 DNA is TGTGCCAGCAGCCGGCTCAGGGGAAAGGGGGAGACCCAGTACTTC. Its translation: CASSRLRGKGETQYF.

This clone was counted only a few times. This rearrangement joins TRBV29-1 to TRBJ2-1, with TRBD2 matching over 7 bases. V shed 2 bases, J shed 9 bases, and the junction held 4 bases outside the gene matches. CDR1 and CDR2 (germline): SQVTM, ANQGSEA. This CDR3 region has 12 residues. CDR3 DNA: TGCAGCGTTGAAAAGGGAGGGAGTGAGCAGTTCTTC. Translation: CSVEKGGSEQFF.

In its sample, this clone was seen once. Other DNA sequences from this sample encode an identical CDR3 as well. CDR3 loop: CASRQTGSETQYF. The CDR3 DNA follows: TGTGCCAGCAGGCAGACGGGGTCCGAGACCCAGTACTTC. This chain uses TRBV2 with TRBJ2-5, with D perhaps TRBD2 (5 bases). Germline V gene lookup returns CDR1 SNHLY and CDR2 FYNNEI. Trimming removed 6 bases from V and 5 bases from J, with 13 bases in between. The CDR3 is 13 amino acids.

The chain has TRBV4-1 and TRBJ2-7; D unresolved. Deletions cut 6 bases from V and 4 bases from J, with 16 bases between. Looked up from germline, CDR1 is MGHRA and CDR2 is YSYEKL. The CDR3 totals 14 residues. The chain's CDR3 is CASRKNPDSYEQYF. As DNA, the CDR3 is TGCGCCAGCAGAAAGAACCCTGACTCGTACGAGCAGTACTTC.

This chain uses TRBV6-4 with TRBJ2-1; 7 nucleotides match TRBD2. V was pared by 2 bases and J by 9 bases, with 7 bases of the junction left unmatched. Germline assignment: CDR1 MRHNA and CDR2 SNTAGT. This CDR3 is built from 14 residues. The CDR3 region is CASSDGREGSEQFF. CDR3 coding DNA: TGTGCCAGCAGTGACGGCAGGGAGGGGAGTGAGCAGTTCTTC.